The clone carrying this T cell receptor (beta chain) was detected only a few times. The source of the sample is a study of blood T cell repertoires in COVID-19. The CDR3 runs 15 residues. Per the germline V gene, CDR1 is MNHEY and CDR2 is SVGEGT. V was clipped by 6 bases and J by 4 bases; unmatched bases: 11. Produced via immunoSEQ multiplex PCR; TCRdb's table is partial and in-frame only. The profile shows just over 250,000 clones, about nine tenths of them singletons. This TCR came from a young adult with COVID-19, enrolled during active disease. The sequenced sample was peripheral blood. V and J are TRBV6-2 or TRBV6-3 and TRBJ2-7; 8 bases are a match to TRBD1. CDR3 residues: CASSRGQDLPYEQYF. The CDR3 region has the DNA TGTGCCAGCAGCCGGGGACAGGACCTACCTTACGAGCAGTACTTC.